Listed here are 14 T cell receptor beta chains from one sample, sequenced in a study of blood T cell repertoires in COVID-19. Libraries were prepared by immunoSEQ multiplex PCR; TCRdb keeps only in-frame clonotypes and omits some of them. The sample holds 200,000 to 250,000 clones, almost 85% seen once. Sequenced input: PBMCs or T cells enriched from blood (not recorded which). Every receptor here comes from a woman between 50 and 59 years old with acute COVID-19.

The chain employs TRBV7-8 and TRBJ2-7; 9 positions match TRBD2. There are 17 residues in the CDR3. CDR1 and CDR2 (germline): SGHVS, FQNEAQ. V shed 4 bases, J shed 0 bases, and the junction held 10 bases outside the gene matches. The CDR3 reads CASSWERGVKTSYEQYF. The CDR3 DNA is TGTGCCAGCAGCTGGGAGCGGGGGGTCAAAACCTCCTACGAGCAGTACTTC. The full variable domain, completed using reference TRBV7-8 and TRBJ2-7, is GAGVSQSPRYKVAKRGQDVALRCDPISGHVSLFWYQQALGQGPEFLTYFQNEAQLDKSGLPSDRFFAERPEGSVSTLKIQRTQQEDSAVYLCASSWERGVKTSYEQYFGPGTRLTVT.

V and J are TRBV9 and TRBJ1-6; 9 nucleotides match TRBD1. In germline, CDR1 is SGDLS, CDR2 YYNGEE. The CDR3 has 14 residues. The J segment lost 8 bases and the V segment lost 5 bases, leaving 5 bases of the junction unmatched. As DNA, the CDR3 is TGTGCCAGCAGTTATACAGGGGGCGATTCACCCCTCCACTTT. Residues: CASSYTGGDSPLHF.

The rearrangement links TRBV5-4 to TRBJ2-2; 12 nucleotides match TRBD2. CDR3 length: 15 residues. Germline trimming cut 5 bases from V and 6 bases from J; bases unmatched to any gene: 5. CDR1 and CDR2 from the germline V gene are SGHNT and YYREEE (reference sequence). The chain's CDR3 is CASRLAGGPSGELFF. The CDR3 DNA is TGTGCCAGCAGGCTAGCGGGGGGGCCCTCCGGGGAGCTGTTTTTT.

The chain joins TRBV12-5 to TRBJ1-6, with TRBD1 matching 12 bases. Germline assignment: CDR1 LGHNT and CDR2 FRNRAP. The V gene end was trimmed by 5 bases and the J gene end by 9 bases; junction bases not matched to a gene: 5. This CDR3 spans 15 amino acids. Here the CDR3 DNA reads TGTGCTAGTGGTCCCGGGACAGGGGGCGGTTCACCCCTCCACTTT. This codes for CASGPGTGGGSPLHF.

This clone came up once. The chain recombines TRBV7-2 with TRBJ2-2; possibly TRBD2 for D (6 bases). The germline V gene encodes CDR1 SGHTA and CDR2 FQGNSA. V dropped 6 bases and J dropped 7 bases, with 15 bases sitting between them. This CDR3 comprises 14 residues. The CDR3 here is CASSSGLSIGELFF. Here the CDR3 DNA reads TGTGCCAGCAGTTCGGGACTCTCGATCGGGGAGCTGTTTTTT.

This chain uses TRBV4-2 with TRBJ1-1, with TRBD1 matching over 8 bases. Looked up from germline, CDR1 is LGHNA and CDR2 is YNFKEQ. CDR3 size: 16 residues. V was clipped by 0 bases and J by 6 bases; unmatched bases: 9. CDR3 nucleotides: TGTGCCAGCAGCCAAGAAGTGGGCAGGGGGCAAGCTGAAGCTTTCTTT. This gives the protein CASSQEVGRGQAEAFF.

This chain links TRBV10-3 with TRBJ2-2, with 11 bases lining up with TRBD1. Unmatched junction bases numbered 6, after V lost 6 bases and J lost 6 bases. The CDR3 spans 15 residues. Germline V gene sequence: CDR1 ENHRY, CDR2 SYGVKD. The DNA for the CDR3 is TGTGCCATCAGCTTCGGACAGGGGGCGGCCGGGGAGCTGTTTTTT. Its translation is CAISFGQGAAGELFF.

V is TRBV5-4 and J is TRBJ1-2; weak D call: TRBD1 (5 bases). Germline V lookup: CDR1 SGHNT, CDR2 YYREEE (reference sequence). This CDR3 contains 14 residues. Trimming stripped 0 bases from V and 6 bases from J, with 12 bases between. The CDR3 loop reads CASSLVLGVDGYTF. CDR3 DNA sequence: TGTGCCAGCAGCTTGGTGTTAGGGGTTGATGGCTACACCTTC.

J is TRBJ1-1 and V is TRBV3-1 (or the pseudogene TRBV3-2); no clear D gene. Trimming stripped 2 bases from V and 4 bases from J, with 11 bases between. Germline V gene sequence: CDR1 LGHDT, CDR2 YNNKEL (reference sequence). The CDR3 is 14 residues long. This CDR3 is CASSQHSGLTEAFF. CDR3 DNA sequence: TGTGCCAGCAGCCAACATTCTGGCCTCACTGAAGCTTTCTTT.

This chain uses TRBV3-1 (or the pseudogene TRBV3-2) with TRBJ1-1; 7 nucleotides line up with TRBD1. Per germline, CDR1 LGHDT and CDR2 YNNKEL (reference sequence). V shed 0 bases, J shed 5 bases, and the junction held 6 bases outside the gene matches. CDR3 size: 15 residues. The CDR3 region is CASSQDLAGGTEAFF. In DNA form, the CDR3 reads TGTGCCAGCAGCCAAGATCTGGCAGGGGGGACTGAAGCTTTCTTT.

The rearrangement uses TRBV29-1 and TRBJ2-5; TRBD2 agrees at 9 bases. After removal of 5 bases from V and 1 base from J, the junction contained 8 bases not matched to a gene. CDR1 and CDR2 (germline): SQVTM, ANQGSEA. This CDR3 contains 15 residues. CDR3 nucleotide sequence: TGCAGCGTTAGTGCGGTAGCGGGGGCCCAAGAGACCCAGTACTTC. As protein: CSVSAVAGAQETQYF. The full variable domain, completed using reference TRBV29-1 and TRBJ2-5, is SAVISQKPSRDICQRGTSLTIQCQVDSQVTMMFWYRQQPGQSLTLIATANQGSEATYESGFVIDKFPISRPNLTFSTLTVSNMSPEDSSIYLCSVSAVAGAQETQYFGPGTRLLVL.

The chain uses TRBV7-8 and TRBJ1-6; D is undetermined. The V gene's germline CDR1 is SGHVS and CDR2 FQNEAQ. CDR3 length equals 15 residues. The ends were cut back, 1 base at V and 7 bases at J, with 11 bases in the middle. The CDR3 protein is CASSLVQNRNSPLHF. The CDR3 DNA is TGTGCCAGCAGCTTAGTACAAAACAGAAATTCACCCCTCCACTTT.

The chain has TRBV27 and TRBJ2-7; the D is unclear. The CDR3 spans 15 residues. CDR1 is MNHEY, CDR2 SMNVEV, per germline (reference sequence). Trimming left V 5 bases short and J 7 bases short, with 21 bases between. The CDR3 region is CASSRTPRSFGEQYF. CDR3 DNA: TGTGCCAGCAGTCGTACACCTAGATCCTTTGGGGAGCAGTACTTC.

This clone was observed once. The V and J genes are TRBV5-1 and TRBJ2-1; 7 nucleotides agree with TRBD1. Germline CDR1 is SGHRS and CDR2 is YFSETQ. The CDR3 is 15 amino acids. V dropped 0 bases and J dropped 3; count of bases not matched to a gene: 3. CDR3: CASSLEGQVYNEQFF. CDR3 nucleotides: TGCGCCAGCAGCTTGGAAGGACAGGTCTACAATGAGCAGTTCTTC. Full variable domain (remainder filled in from reference TRBV5-1 and TRBJ2-1): KAGVTQTPRYLIKTRGQQVTLSCSPISGHRSVSWYQQTPGQGLQFLFEYFSETQRNKGNFPGRFSGRQFSNSRSEMNVSTLELGDSALYLCASSLEGQVYNEQFFGPGTRLTVL.